This entry features one T cell receptor (beta chain) sequence. V shed 5 bases and J 6 bases; nucleotides not matched to a gene: 10. This CDR3 is built from 15 residues. Germline V gives CDR1 SGHNT, CDR2 YENEEA. This sample is drawn from a study of blood T cell repertoires in COVID-19. Study summary: The origin of the acute and convalescent COVID-19 samples was the United States, Italy and Spain. PBMCs, B-cell-depleted T cells, or T cells provided the cDNA or gDNA that made up the material.

Original analysis: Counts of nucleated cells, estimated from reference gene primer amplification, were obtained. Libraries were prepared by immunoSEQ multiplex PCR; TCRdb keeps only in-frame clonotypes and omits some of them. V and J calls and clone size are given by that table; D and trimming were obtained from the DNA. The table has roughly 140,000 clones, approximately 80% seen once; the top ten hold less than 5.5%. Sequencing was done on a sample of peripheral blood. This TCR derives from a woman between 45 and 60 years old with acute or convalescent COVID-19. J is TRBJ2-3 and V is TRBV11-3; 8 bases are shared with TRBD1. CDR3 residues: CASSQTGEVEDTQYF. The DNA for the CDR3 is TGTGCCAGCAGCCAGACAGGGGAGGTAGAGGATACGCAGTATTTT.